Below are 30 T cell receptor beta chains sequenced from a single sample in a study of sequential checkpoint blockade in melanoma. Treatment noted: randomized to nivolumab then ipilimumab (arm A) or the reverse (arm B). Repertoires were generated with immunoSEQ multiplex PCR, while TCRdb's copy carries only in-frame clones and drops some. The sample consists of roughly 4,700 clones, over 20% of them appearing once. The input for sequencing was tumor tissue (inferred from file names), taken from a patient given nivolumab and ipilimumab in sequence. The receptor source for this set is a human donor with melanoma.

V is TRBV28 and J is TRBJ1-6; 7 bases match TRBD1. V lost 6 bases, J lost 4 bases, and 12 bases stayed unmatched. CDR3 length: 17 amino acids. Germline-derived CDR1 and CDR2 are MDHEN and SYDVKM. The CDR3: CASRPGNRGGYNSPLHF. CDR3 DNA sequence: TGTGCCAGCAGGCCGGGCAACAGGGGAGGTTATAATTCACCCCTCCACTTT.

The chain recombines TRBV11-3 with TRBJ2-3; 14 bases match TRBD2. The CDR3 has 17 residues. Trimming cost V 3 bases and J 6 bases; bases outside gene matches: 8. Germline CDR1 SGHNT, CDR2 YENEEA. Here the CDR3 reads CASSFRLAGGKGDTQYF. CDR3 nucleotide sequence: TGTGCCAGCAGCTTCCGACTAGCGGGGGGGAAGGGGGATACGCAGTATTTT.

This clone was seen a few times. The V call is TRBV6-8, the J call TRBJ2-7; 7 bases align to TRBD1. The germline V gene encodes CDR1 MNHGY and CDR2 SAAAGT. The CDR3 consists of 13 residues. With V trimmed by 7 bases and J by 2 bases, 5 bases remained unmatched. CDR3 in amino acids: CASTRQGTYEQYF. The CDR3 DNA is TGTGCCAGCACTAGACAGGGAACCTACGAGCAGTACTTC.

There are a few counts of this clone. CDR3 sequence reads: CASRGTGYKGTEAFF. The CDR3 DNA sequence: TGTGCCAGCAGGGGGACAGGGTATAAGGGCACTGAAGCTTTCTTT. The rearrangement joins TRBV28 to TRBJ1-1; 9 nucleotides match TRBD1. The J segment lost 4 bases and the V segment lost 6 bases, leaving 9 bases of the junction unmatched. The CDR3 spans 15 residues. Germline V gives CDR1 MDHEN, CDR2 SYDVKM.

This clone has only a few counts. This sequence joins TRBV5-1 and TRBJ2-3; 10 nucleotides agree with TRBD2. The CDR3 contains 15 residues. Trimming took 5 bases from V and 6 from J; bases not matched to a gene: 9. Per germline, CDR1 SGHRS and CDR2 YFSETQ. The CDR3 region has the DNA TGCGCCAGCAGTCAGGGGACTAGCGATTCGGATACGCAGTATTTT. Its translation: CASSQGTSDSDTQYF.

This clone was seen only a few times. As DNA, the CDR3 is TGTGCCAGCAGCTTGGCAGGGGGCGCAGGGGATACGCAGTATTTT. This sequence encodes CASSLAGGAGDTQYF. The chain uses TRBV11-3 and TRBJ2-3, with 8 bases aligning to TRBD1. With V trimmed by 3 bases and J by 6 bases, 8 bases remained unmatched. Germline lookup yields CDR1 SGHNT and CDR2 YENEEA. The CDR3 sequence is 15 residues long.

This clone was picked up many times. The J gene is TRBJ2-7, the V gene TRBV28; unclear D gene. CDR1 is MDHEN and CDR2 is SYDVKM in the germline V gene. This CDR3 region has 15 residues. Trimming shortened V by 4 bases and J by 0 bases, and 13 bases separated the two germline ends. The CDR3 region is CASSSPRALSYEQYF. The CDR3 DNA sequence: TGTGCCAGCAGTTCCCCCCGGGCCCTCTCCTACGAGCAGTACTTC.

The rearrangement joins TRBV6-8 to TRBJ1-2; 9 bases agree with TRBD1. Per germline, CDR1 MNHGY and CDR2 SAAAGT. V lost 0 bases and J lost 8; bases outside the gene matches: 7. CDR3 length: 15 amino acids. CDR3: CASSYSTGGPGGYTF. CDR3 nucleotide sequence: TGTGCCAGCAGTTACTCGACAGGGGGGCCAGGGGGCTACACCTTC.

By frequency in the sample, this clone is large (0.1 to 1%). The J gene is TRBJ2-2, the V gene TRBV6-8; perhaps TRBD2 as D (5 bases). CDR3 size: 15 residues. Trimming left V 1 base short and J 6 bases short, with 12 bases between. Germline lookup yields CDR1 MNHGY and CDR2 SAAAGT. This chain's CDR3 is CASSYLLGSAGELFF. The CDR3 nucleotides read TGTGCCAGCAGTTACTTGCTAGGGAGCGCCGGGGAGCTGTTTTTT.

This clone counts as large. V usage is TRBV11-3 and J usage is TRBJ1-1, with D maybe TRBD1 (5 bases). CDR1 is SGHNT and CDR2 is YENEEA in the germline V gene. There are 14 residues in the CDR3. Trimming pared 5 bases from V and 1 base from J, leaving 11 bases between. The CDR3 protein is CASSQGDQNTEAFF. The CDR3 DNA sequence: TGTGCCAGCAGCCAAGGGGACCAGAACACTGAAGCTTTCTTT.

The chain links TRBV6-8 to TRBJ1-5, with D perhaps TRBD1 (6 bases). The CDR3 has 14 amino acids. V shed 0 bases and J shed 7 bases, with 10 bases lying between them. The germline CDR1 and CDR2 sequences are MNHGY and SAAAGT. The CDR3 region is CASSYSGAGQPQHF. The CDR3 DNA sequence: TGTGCCAGCAGTTACTCGGGGGCCGGGCAGCCCCAGCATTTT.

This clone was picked up a small number of times. The chain links TRBV7-6 to TRBJ2-1, with 7 bases fitting TRBD2. Germline V gene data show CDR1 as SGHVS and CDR2 as FNYEAQ. The trim removed 4 bases at V and 5 bases at J, leaving 17 bases unmatched. The CDR3 loop spans 18 amino acids. The CDR3: CASSSKAQTSPHDNEQFF. CDR3 coding DNA: TGTGCCAGCAGCTCCAAGGCCCAGACTAGCCCCCATGACAATGAGCAGTTCTTC.

This clone was seen repeatedly, ten times or more. The CDR3 region has the DNA TGTGCCAGCAGCCGAGGACGTAGCCAAGAGACCCAGTACTTC. Translation: CASSRGRSQETQYF. The chain joins TRBV11-3 to TRBJ2-5; D gene uncertain. Trimming pared 5 bases from V and 1 base from J, leaving 11 bases between. The CDR3 has 14 amino acids. Germline-derived CDR1 and CDR2 are SGHNT and YENEEA. The variable domain in full, completed from reference TRBV11-3 and TRBJ2-5, reads EAGVVQSPRYKIIEKKQPVAFWCNPISGHNTLYWYLQNLGQGPELLIRYENEEAVDDSQLPKDRFSAERLKGVDSTLKIQPAELGDSAVYLCASSRGRSQETQYFGPGTRLLVL.

The rearrangement joins TRBV19 to TRBJ1-4; 9 bases align to TRBD1. Per germline, CDR1 LNHDA and CDR2 SQIVND (reference sequence). Trimming cost V 6 bases and J 0 bases; bases outside gene matches: 11. The length of the CDR3 is 18 residues. The chain's CDR3 is CASSQIQGAASTNEKLFF. For the CDR3, the DNA is TGTGCCAGTAGCCAGATACAGGGGGCGGCCTCAACTAATGAAAAACTGTTTTTT.

This clone was detected only a few times. The rearrangement uses TRBV25-1 and TRBJ1-1; the D is unclear. Germline CDR1 MGHDK, CDR2 SYGVNS. V lost 2 bases to trimming and J lost 0 bases, with 10 bases between them. The length of the CDR3 is 15 residues. The DNA for the CDR3 is TGTGCCAGCAGTGAAAAAGGTAATCTGAACACTGAAGCTTTCTTT. Amino acid sequence: CASSEKGNLNTEAFF.

CDR3 loop: CASSSASAGGTTHYEQYF. In DNA form, the CDR3 reads TGTGCCAGCAGTTCTGCATCGGCAGGTGGGACTACCCACTACGAGCAGTACTTC. The chain links TRBV28 to TRBJ2-7; TRBD2 agrees at 7 bases. The CDR3 runs to 18 residues. Germline V gene data show CDR1 as MDHEN and CDR2 as SYDVKM. Trimming took 4 bases from V and 3 from J; bases not matched to a gene: 18.

By share of the sample, this clone is medium-sized. This chain uses TRBV6-7 with TRBJ1-4; D call uncertain. TRBV6-7 is classed as an ORF, of uncertain function. V lost 6 bases to trimming and J lost 7 bases, with 6 bases between them. The CDR3 extends over 11 amino acids. DNA of the CDR3: TGTGCCAGCAGCCTTGGTGAAAAACTGTTTTTT. Translation gives CASSLGEKLFF.

This clone is medium-sized in the sample. V usage is TRBV11-3 and J usage is TRBJ1-2; D gene ambiguous. The CDR3 consists of 17 residues. V lost 5 bases and J 3 bases, leaving 22 bases between the germline ends. Germline CDR1 reads SGHNT; CDR2 reads YENEEA. The CDR3 spells CASSQLLRGGEDYGYTF. The CDR3 DNA reads as TGTGCCAGCAGCCAACTACTTCGGGGAGGTGAGGACTATGGCTACACCTTC.

The chain links TRBV19 to TRBJ2-1, with TRBD2 identical over 14 bases. The germline gives CDR1 LNHDA, CDR2 SQIVND (reference sequence). The length of the CDR3 is 15 residues. With V trimmed by 5 bases and J by 5 bases, 2 bases remained unmatched. CDR3 region: CASSSGLAGDNEQFF. For the CDR3, the DNA is TGTGCCAGTAGTTCGGGACTAGCGGGGGACAATGAGCAGTTCTTC.

This clone occurred once. This chain joins TRBV25-1 and TRBJ2-5; no clear D. Trimming shortened V by 2 bases and J by 5 bases, and 12 bases separated the two germline ends. CDR3 length: 14 amino acids. Germline lookup yields CDR1 MGHDK and CDR2 SYGVNS. The CDR3 spells CASSESDIGETQYF. CDR3 nucleotide sequence: TGTGCCAGCAGTGAAAGCGACATAGGGGAGACCCAGTACTTC.

This clone was seen a few times. In DNA, the CDR3 is TGCGCCAGCAGCTTGTATTATAGACTAGCGGACTACGAGCAGTACTTC. Encoded protein: CASSLYYRLADYEQYF. The chain uses TRBV5-1 and TRBJ2-7, with 9 bases fitting TRBD2. CDR1 and CDR2 from the germline V gene are SGHRS and YFSETQ. Trimming removed 1 base from V and 3 bases from J; junction bases left unmatched: 8. The CDR3 is made up of 16 amino acids.

The J gene is TRBJ1-2, the V gene TRBV19; 12 nucleotides agree with TRBD1. The germline CDR1 and CDR2 sequences are LNHDA and SQIVND (reference sequence). The junction had 10 bases not matched to a gene; V was cut back by 6 bases and J by 8 bases. The CDR3 spans 15 residues. CDR3 sequence reads: CASRIRDRGPGGYTF. Here the CDR3 DNA reads TGTGCCAGTAGGATCCGGGACAGGGGGCCGGGAGGCTACACCTTC.

The chain carries TRBV29-1 and TRBJ2-5; 11 positions agree with TRBD1. Germline CDR1 is SQVTM and CDR2 is ANQGSEA. The V gene end was trimmed by 6 bases and the J gene end by 5 bases; junction bases not matched to a gene: 11. The CDR3 is made up of 15 amino acids. DNA for the CDR3: TGCAGCGTGGGACAGGGGGGATCCCGGCGGGAGACCCAGTACTTC. Protein sequence: CSVGQGGSRRETQYF.

The chain has TRBV28 and TRBJ2-7, with D possibly matching TRBD2 (6 bases). V lost 3 bases and J 4 bases, leaving 10 bases between the germline ends. The CDR3 is 13 residues long. CDR1 is MDHEN and CDR2 is SYDVKM in the germline V gene. The CDR3 nucleotides are TGTGCCAGCAGTTTGGGGGGAGTGTACGAGCAGTACTTC. The encoded protein is CASSLGGVYEQYF.

The chain couples TRBV5-1 to TRBJ2-1, with 10 bases fitting TRBD2. The CDR3 is made up of 15 amino acids. V lost 4 bases, J lost 10 bases, and 11 bases stayed unmatched. The germline gives CDR1 SGHRS, CDR2 YFSETQ. CDR3 sequence: CASSLRTSGGGEQFF. In nucleotides, the CDR3 is TGCGCCAGCAGCCTAAGGACTAGCGGAGGCGGGGAGCAGTTCTTC.

This clone was recorded a few times. The CDR3 loop is CASSHPPGSTGELFF. The CDR3 region has the DNA TGTGCCAGCAGCCACCCCCCAGGGAGCACCGGGGAGCTGTTTTTT. The chain links TRBV11-3 to TRBJ2-2; possibly TRBD1 or TRBD2 for D (5 bases each). Trimming cost V 5 bases and J 4 bases, with 14 bases left between them. Germline V gives CDR1 SGHNT, CDR2 YENEEA. The CDR3 spans 15 residues.

The J gene is TRBJ1-3, the V gene TRBV6-8, with 7 bases that match TRBD1. Germline values: CDR1 MNHGY, CDR2 SAAAGT. The length of the CDR3 is 15 residues. V lost 7 bases and J lost 0; bases outside the gene matches: 6. The CDR3 protein is CASTLTGSSGNTIYF. The CDR3 region has the DNA TGTGCCAGCACCTTGACAGGGAGCTCTGGAAACACCATATATTTT.

The gene calls are TRBV29-1 and TRBJ1-1; 9 bases fit TRBD1. CDR3 length equals 13 residues. Germline trimming cut 8 bases from V and 7 bases from J; bases unmatched to any gene: 11. CDR1 and CDR2 from the germline V gene are SQVTM and ANQGSEA. CDR3: CSIRTGDGVEAFF. CDR3 DNA sequence: TGCAGCATAAGGACAGGGGATGGGGTTGAAGCTTTCTTT.

The CDR3 is CASSISRSGYGYTF. Written as DNA, the CDR3 is TGTGCCAGTAGTATTTCACGGAGTGGCTATGGCTACACCTTC. The V call is TRBV19, the J call TRBJ1-2; D ambiguous. The germline CDR1 and CDR2 sequences are LNHDA and SQIVND (reference sequence). V was shortened by 3 bases and J by 4 bases, with 12 bases between the two germline ends. The CDR3 runs 14 residues.

At least ten counts were recorded for this clone. The chain employs TRBV9 and TRBJ2-3, with 9 bases matching TRBD2. The CDR3 spans 16 residues. Trimming removed 0 bases from V and 2 bases from J; junction bases left unmatched: 4. Germline lookup yields CDR1 SGDLS and CDR2 YYNGEE. The CDR3 spells CASSVGLAGLTDTQYF. The CDR3 nucleotides are TGTGCCAGCAGCGTAGGTCTAGCGGGGCTCACAGATACGCAGTATTTT.